A selection of T cell receptor beta chains follows, all from one sample in a study of vaccination effects on CD4 cells after COVID-19. The method was immunoSEQ multiplex PCR; TCRdb's version includes in-frame clones alone and lacks a portion of them. Counted here are under 65,000 clones, 65% to 90% occurring once; the ten biggest clones make up about 2.4%. Their target antigens are unknown. Sample: CD4+ T cells from PBMCs cultured with HCoV-229E spike peptides, taken before COVID-19 vaccination. All receptors come from a human donor who received a COVID-19 vaccine. CDR3s include the opening cysteine and the closing phenylalanine or tryptophan. The D gene is left open where the match is weak. Clone size is not always given. Where it is, it says once, few, many or a class for expanded clones.

>TRBV6-6|few|TRBD1|TRBJ1-1
CASSGTGGVGEAFF
TGTGCCAGCAGCGGGACAGGGGGCGTAGGTGAAGCTTTCTTT
>TRBV5-1|.|.|TRBJ1-2
CASSLGEDYGYTF
TGCGCCAGCAGCTTGGGGGAGGACTATGGCTACACCTTC
>TRBV7-3|few|TRBD2|TRBJ2-3
CASSLAGGHTDTQYF
TGTGCCAGCAGCTTAGCGGGGGGTCACACAGATACGCAGTATTTT
>TRBV2|.|.|TRBJ1-2
CASSVPGYGYTF
TGTGCCAGCAGTGTCCCCGGGTATGGCTACACCTTC
>TRBV10-3|.|TRBD1|TRBJ1-3
CAVRTGSSSGNTIYF
TGTGCCGTCCGGACAGGTTCTAGCTCTGGAAACACCATATATTTT
>TRBV7-2|.|TRBD1|TRBJ2-3
CASSLVGTGADTQYF
TGTGCCAGCAGCTTAGTCGGGACAGGGGCAGATACGCAGTATTTT
>TRBV5-1|few|.|TRBJ1-2
CASSLDGGQYGYTF
TGCGCCAGCAGCTTGGACGGGGGCCAATATGGCTACACCTTC
>TRBV4-1|.|TRBD2|TRBJ2-5
CASSQGPGTSGIETQYF
TGCGCCAGCAGCCAAGGTCCGGGGACTAGCGGTATAGAGACCCAGTACTTC
>TRBV7-3|.|.|TRBJ2-3
CASSQAGVGTDTQYF
TGTGCCAGCAGCCAGGCCGGGGTCGGCACAGATACGCAGTATTTT
>TRBV2|.|.|TRBJ1-4
CASSQGYPNEKLFF
TGTGCCAGCAGTCAAGGGTATCCTAATGAAAAACTGTTTTTT
>TRBV2|.|.|TRBJ1-2
CASSDRGHNYGYTF
TGTGCCAGCAGTGACAGGGGACATAACTATGGCTACACCTTC
>TRBV27|.|.|TRBJ1-1
CASSTPENTEAFF
TGTGCCAGCAGTACCCCAGAGAACACTGAAGCTTTCTTT
>TRBV29-1|.|TRBD2|TRBJ2-5
CSVDPRGNQETQYF
TGCAGCGTTGATCCGCGGGGGAACCAAGAGACCCAGTACTTC
>TRBV24-1|.|TRBD1|TRBJ2-3
CATHGRDSWYF
TGTGCCACCCATGGCCGGGACAGTTGGTATTTT
>TRBV5-8|.|.|TRBJ1-1
CASPDGEMRRREAFF
TGTGCCAGCCCCGACGGGGAGATGAGGAGGCGGGAAGCTTTCTTT
>TRBV7-9|few|.|TRBJ2-1
CASSLVRNNEQFF
TGTGCCAGCAGCTTGGTAAGGAATAATGAGCAGTTCTTC
>TRBV4-1|.|.|TRBJ2-6
CASSQATGAGANVLTF
TGCGCCAGCAGCCAGGCTACAGGCGCCGGGGCCAACGTCCTGACTTTC
>TRBV6-4|.|TRBD1|TRBJ1-2
CASSPMGDRAYGYTF
TGTGCCAGCAGTCCCATGGGGGACAGGGCCTATGGCTACACCTTC
>TRBV11-2|.|.|TRBJ2-1
CASSPSGQGYNEQFF
.
>TRBV12-3/TRBV12-4|.|.|TRBJ1-1
CASSPSGKTEAFF
TGTGCCAGCAGTCCCTCAGGGAAGACTGAAGCTTTCTTT
>TRBV30|.|.|TRBJ2-3
CAWTVGSGHSTDTQYF
TGTGCCTGGACCGTCGGGTCGGGACACTCCACAGATACGCAGTATTTT
>TRBV5-1|.|TRBD1|TRBJ1-6
CASRERDRNSPLHF
TGCGCCAGCAGGGAGAGGGACAGAAATTCACCCCTCCACTTT